Listed here are 28 T cell receptor beta chains from one sample, sequenced in a study of T cells after yellow fever vaccination. One entry per CDR3 protein, called by TCRdb with MiXCR from the 5' RACE reads. The sample lists 250,000 to 400,000 distinct CDR3 sequences, 3.5% to 4.5% occurring once. Material: PBMCs, obtained 15 days after the yellow fever booster vaccination. All receptors come from a young man who received the YFV17D yellow fever vaccine.

This clonotype was counted ten times or more. The gene calls are TRBV7-3 and TRBJ2-7; maybe TRBD1 (5 bases). The ends were cut back, 4 bases at V and 6 bases at J, with 7 bases in the middle. This CDR3 is built from 11 residues. Germline-derived CDR1 and CDR2 are SGHTA and FQGTGA. The CDR3 nucleotides read TGTGCCAGCAGCTCAGGGCTCGAGCAGTACTTC. It codes for CASSSGLEQYF.

The J gene is TRBJ1-2, the V gene TRBV5-1; D remains ambiguous. Between the trimmed V and J ends, which lost 5 bases and 2 bases, there was a span of 13 bases. Germline CDR1 is SGHRS and CDR2 is YFSETQ. The CDR3 extends over 14 amino acids. This CDR3 reads CASSLSSGNYGYTF. CDR3 in DNA: TGCGCCAGCAGTCTTTCGTCGGGAAACTATGGCTACACCTTC.

This clonotype was recorded a few times. The chain joins TRBV7-9 to TRBJ2-7; no clear D gene. The germline V gene has CDR1 SEHNR and CDR2 FQNEAQ (reference sequence). V shed 6 bases and J shed 0 bases, with 12 bases lying between them. The CDR3 spans 14 residues. CDR3 loop: CASSQDTFSYEQYF. CDR3 nucleotide sequence: TGTGCCAGCAGTCAAGACACATTCTCCTACGAGCAGTACTTC.

This clonotype was detected only a few times. This chain joins TRBV6-2 or TRBV6-3 and TRBJ2-5, with 8 bases lining up with TRBD2. The germline CDR1 and CDR2 sequences are MNHEY and SVGEGT. Trimming cost V 6 bases and J 4 bases; bases outside gene matches: 7. CDR3 size: 14 residues. CDR3 in DNA: TGTGCCAGCAGATTAGCGGGGCCGTCAGAGACCCAGTACTTC. This encodes CASRLAGPSETQYF.

The table lists this clonotype with many counts. This sequence joins TRBV12-3 or TRBV12-4 and TRBJ1-5; 10 bases align to TRBD1. The CDR3 runs to 15 residues. V trimming: 7 bases; J trimming: 6 bases; junction bases outside the gene matches: 9. The CDR3 spells CASNPGTGALQPQHF. The CDR3 nucleotides are TGTGCCAGCAATCCCGGGACAGGGGCCCTTCAGCCCCAGCATTTT.

The V call is TRBV15, the J call TRBJ2-5, with 10 bases that match TRBD2. The CDR3 contains 18 residues. The germline gives CDR1 LNHNV, CDR2 YYDKDF (reference sequence). Losses at the gene ends were 2 bases for V and 2 bases for J; bases not matched to a gene: 11. The CDR3 coding sequence is TGTGCCACCAGCAGACACGGACCTCTAGCGGGGGAGCAAGAGACCCAGTACTTC. Its protein product is CATSRHGPLAGEQETQYF.

This clonotype was recorded many times. The V call is TRBV7-9, the J call TRBJ1-3; D not certain. V was pared by 5 bases and J by 4 bases, with 12 bases between. CDR1 and CDR2 from the germline V gene are SEHNR and FQNEAQ (reference sequence). The CDR3 contains 14 residues. The CDR3 loop reads CASSNRELGNTIYF. In DNA, the CDR3 is TGTGCCAGCAGCAACCGGGAGCTCGGAAACACCATATATTTT.

This clonotype was recorded at least ten times. The chain uses TRBV7-2 and TRBJ1-1; D possibly corresponds to TRBD1 (5 bases). The CDR3 extends over 14 amino acids. The germline V gene encodes CDR1 SGHTA and CDR2 FQGNSA. The ends were cut back, 5 bases at V and 0 bases at J, with 10 bases in the middle. Here the CDR3 DNA reads TGTGCCAGCAGCCCGTCGGACATGAACACTGAAGCTTTCTTT. It is translated as CASSPSDMNTEAFF.

The chain uses TRBV12-3 or TRBV12-4 and TRBJ2-2; possible D gene TRBD1, 5 bases. V was clipped by 6 bases and J by 5 bases, with 31 bases between them. The length of the CDR3 is 20 residues. CDR3 DNA sequence: TGTGCCAGCAGCTCTTTTCGCTCGGGCCTCGCCCAAGGGGTTACCGGGGAGCTGTTTTTT. It yields the protein CASSSFRSGLAQGVTGELFF.

Of note for this clonotype: Since a much larger clone is just one base distant, this may be a read error. The genes are TRBV20-1 and TRBJ2-4; D is perhaps TRBD1 or TRBD2 (6 bases each). The length of the CDR3 is 13 residues. CDR1 and CDR2 from the germline V gene are DFQATT and SNEGSKA (reference sequence). The DNA of the CDR3 is TGCAGTGGCGTGCTGGGGGGCAAAATCATTCAGTACTTC. Encoded protein: CSGVLGGKIIQYF.

This clonotype showed up many times. The chain combines TRBV5-1 with TRBJ1-2, with D possibly being TRBD1 (5 bases). This CDR3 spans 15 amino acids. The V gene lost 0 bases and the J gene lost 4 bases, with 13 bases spanning the gap. Germline CDR1 and CDR2: SGHRS and YFSETQ. In nucleotides, the CDR3 is TGCGCCAGCAGCTTGGAACCGGGGGTCGGCTATGGCTACACCTTC. It codes for CASSLEPGVGYGYTF.

This chain uses TRBV7-9 with TRBJ2-6; D could derive from TRBD1 or TRBD2 (6 bases each). Per the germline V gene, CDR1 is SEHNR and CDR2 is FQNEAQ (reference sequence). V was cut by 5 bases and J by 4 bases, with 12 bases left in between. The CDR3 has 15 residues. CDR3 DNA sequence: TGTGCCAGCAGCCACAGGGACTCCGGGGCCAACGTCCTGACTTTC. This gives the protein CASSHRDSGANVLTF.

This clonotype was picked up many times. The chain combines TRBV5-4 with TRBJ1-1, with D perhaps TRBD1 (5 bases). Between the trimmed V and J ends, which lost 3 bases and 1 base, there was a span of 7 bases. The germline gives CDR1 SGHNT, CDR2 YYREEE (reference sequence). The CDR3 loop spans 13 amino acids. CDR3 coding DNA: TGTGCCAGCAGCTCGACAGCGAACACTGAAGCTTTCTTT. Translation: CASSSTANTEAFF.

This clonotype was seen many times. The V and J genes are TRBV20-1 and TRBJ2-3; weak D call: TRBD2 (5 bases). V was cut by 1 base and J by 0 bases, with 14 bases left in between. The germline V gene encodes CDR1 DFQATT and CDR2 SNEGSKA (reference sequence). The CDR3 is made up of 16 amino acids. CDR3 sequence: CSARGGNGDSTDTQYF. For the CDR3, the DNA is TGCAGTGCTAGAGGGGGAAACGGGGATAGCACAGATACGCAGTATTTT.

The rearrangement links TRBV11-2 to TRBJ1-2; TRBD1 might be the D (5 bases). CDR3 length equals 18 residues. Trimming pared 4 bases from V and 2 bases from J, leaving 23 bases between. CDR1 SGHAT and CDR2 FQNNGV come from the germline V gene. CDR3 DNA: TGTGCCAGCAGCTCGACCCGGGGTGCGGGACCGAGAAACTATGGCTACACCTTC. Translating gives CASSSTRGAGPRNYGYTF.

This clonotype was observed at least ten times. The rearrangement uses TRBV15 and TRBJ2-4, with D perhaps assigned TRBD1 or TRBD2 (5 bases each). CDR1 is LNHNV, CDR2 YYDKDF, per germline (reference sequence). Trimming removed 0 bases at V and 6 bases at J, with 9 bases between. CDR3 length: 14 residues. This CDR3 reads CATSREGETNIQYF. As DNA, the CDR3 is TGTGCCACCAGCAGAGAGGGGGAGACAAACATTCAGTACTTC. Combining the CDR3 with reference TRBV15 and TRBJ2-4 gives the whole variable domain DAMVIQNPRYQVTQFGKPVTLSCSQTLNHNVMYWYQQKSSQAPKLLFHYYDKDFNNEADTPDNFQSRRPNTSFCFLDIRSPGLGDTAMYLCATSREGETNIQYFGAGTRLSVL.

This clonotype was seen repeatedly, ten times or more. The CDR3 reads CASSLETSSGVETQYF. The CDR3 DNA reads TGTGCCAGCAGCTTGGAAACGTCTAGCGGGGTTGAGACCCAGTACTTC. The chain has TRBV5-6 and TRBJ2-5, with 9 bases that match TRBD2. The CDR3 runs 16 residues. Germline V lookup: CDR1 SGHDT, CDR2 YYEEEE. J lost 5 bases, V lost 0 bases, and 8 bases had no gene match. The full variable domain, with the rest looked up from reference TRBV5-6 and TRBJ2-5, is DAGVTQSPTHLIKTRGQQVTLRCSPKSGHDTVSWYQQALGQGPQFIFQYYEEEERQRGNFPDRFSGHQFPNYSSELNVNALLLGDSALYLCASSLETSSGVETQYFGPGTRLLVL.

This clonotype was counted only a few times. This chain links TRBV5-1 with TRBJ1-2; D unclear. This CDR3 contains 15 residues. V was clipped by 7 bases and J by 3 bases, with 19 bases between them. Germline V gene lookup returns CDR1 SGHRS and CDR2 YFSETQ. CDR3 sequence (DNA): TGCGCCAGCCCCCCAGGTCCGGAGACATACTATGGCTACACCTTC. Translating gives CASPPGPETYYGYTF. The complete variable domain, with remaining parts taken from reference TRBV5-1 and TRBJ1-2, reads KAGVTQTPRYLIKTRGQQVTLSCSPISGHRSVSWYQQTPGQGLQFLFEYFSETQRNKGNFPGRFSGRQFSNSRSEMNVSTLELGDSALYLCASPPGPETYYGYTFGSGTRLTVV.

The genes are TRBV7-6 and TRBJ2-2; 11 nucleotides agree with TRBD2. Germline CDR1 reads SGHVS; CDR2 reads FNYEAQ. Germline trimming cut 5 bases from V and 3 bases from J; bases unmatched to any gene: 5. CDR3 length: 16 residues. The DNA for the CDR3 is TGTGCCAGCAGCCCTGAACTAGCGGGGGACACCGGGGAGCTGTTTTTT. Encoded protein: CASSPELAGDTGELFF.

This clonotype came up many times. The V call is TRBV20-1, the J call TRBJ1-5; 10 nucleotides agree with TRBD1. The CDR3 has 15 amino acids. Germline V gene data show CDR1 as DFQATT and CDR2 as SNEGSKA (reference sequence). The ends lost 6 bases at V and 4 bases at J; junction bases unmatched: 9. CDR3 in amino acids: CSAPHGTGDNQPQHF. Written as DNA, the CDR3 is TGCAGTGCGCCGCATGGGACAGGGGATAATCAGCCCCAGCATTTT.

Many counts were recorded for this clonotype. V is TRBV7-2 and J is TRBJ2-5; D is uncertain. This CDR3 comprises 15 residues. In germline, CDR1 is SGHTA, CDR2 FQGNSA. V lost 5 bases to trimming and J lost 0 bases, with 13 bases between them. The chain's CDR3 is CASSRSGRYQETQYF. CDR3 DNA: TGTGCCAGCAGCAGGTCTGGACGGTACCAAGAGACCCAGTACTTC. Filled out from reference TRBV7-2 and TRBJ2-5, the complete variable domain reads GAGVSQSPSNKVTEKGKDVELRCDPISGHTALYWYRQSLGQGLEFLIYFQGNSAPDKSGLPSDRFSAERTGGSVSTLTIQRTQQEDSAVYLCASSRSGRYQETQYFGPGTRLLVL.

This clonotype was detected only a few times. The J gene is TRBJ2-1, the V gene TRBV29-1; 8 nucleotides line up with TRBD2. The germline V gene has CDR1 SQVTM and CDR2 ANQGSEA. The CDR3 is made up of 14 amino acids. The J segment lost 8 bases and the V segment lost 7 bases, leaving 13 bases of the junction unmatched. CDR3 protein: CSAGTSPFSDEQFF. Here the CDR3 DNA reads TGCAGCGCTGGGACTAGTCCCTTCTCCGATGAGCAGTTCTTC.

The V call is TRBV5-1, the J call TRBJ2-3; no clear D gene. CDR1 SGHRS and CDR2 YFSETQ come from the germline V gene. V was clipped by 0 bases and J by 6 bases, with 11 bases between them. CDR3 length: 14 amino acids. CDR3 loop: CASSLGISADTQYF. CDR3 coding DNA: TGCGCCAGCAGCTTGGGTATAAGTGCCGATACGCAGTATTTT. Together with reference TRBV5-1 and TRBJ2-3, the CDR3 gives the full variable domain: KAGVTQTPRYLIKTRGQQVTLSCSPISGHRSVSWYQQTPGQGLQFLFEYFSETQRNKGNFPGRFSGRQFSNSRSEMNVSTLELGDSALYLCASSLGISADTQYFGPGTRLTVL.

This sequence joins TRBV4-1 and TRBJ2-5; D is perhaps TRBD1 or TRBD2 (5 bases each). The CDR3 extends over 15 amino acids. Germline loops: CDR1 MGHRA, CDR2 YSYEKL. V was cut by 4 bases and J by 1 base, with 13 bases left in between. The CDR3 nucleotides are TGCGCCAGCAGCCGGGGGTCTCGGGGCCAAGAGACCCAGTACTTC. This encodes CASSRGSRGQETQYF.

This clonotype was observed many times. The chain is built from TRBV9 and TRBJ2-5; D remains unclear. The germline gives CDR1 SGDLS, CDR2 YYNGEE. The V end lost 0 bases, the J end lost 7 bases, and 10 bases lay between the germline ends. This CDR3 spans 13 amino acids. CDR3 loop: CASSVEGGGTQYF. The DNA for the CDR3 is TGTGCCAGCAGCGTAGAGGGCGGCGGGACCCAGTACTTC.

This clonotype came up a few times. V gene TRBV18 combines with J gene TRBJ2-1; perhaps TRBD2 as D (6 bases). V was shortened by 6 bases and J by 7 bases, with 25 bases between the two germline ends. This CDR3 has 17 residues. Germline-derived CDR1 and CDR2 are KGHSH and LQKENI. For the CDR3, the DNA is TGTGCCAGCTCGGGGAACTCACTAGCAGCACTGGCTAATGAGCAGTTCTTC. This encodes CASSGNSLAALANEQFF. Variable domain in full (rest from reference TRBV18 and TRBJ2-1): NAGVMQNPRHLVRRRGQEARLRCSPMKGHSHVYWYRQLPEEGLKFMVYLQKENIIDESGMPKERFSAEFPKEGPSILRIQQVVRGDSAAYFCASSGNSLAALANEQFFGPGTRLTVL.

This clonotype was seen many times. The genes are TRBV5-1 and TRBJ2-1, with 7 positions matching TRBD1. The J segment lost 4 bases and the V segment lost 2 bases, leaving 9 bases of the junction unmatched. This CDR3 is built from 16 residues. Germline CDR1 is SGHRS and CDR2 is YFSETQ. The DNA for the CDR3 is TGCGCCAGCAGCTTAAGACAGGGAATCGAGTACAATGAGCAGTTCTTC. It encodes CASSLRQGIEYNEQFF.

Only a few counts were recorded for this clonotype. The chain joins TRBV14 to TRBJ1-4; D remains ambiguous. The CDR3 has 18 residues. V was shortened by 0 bases and J by 8 bases, with 22 bases between the two germline ends. The germline CDR1 and CDR2 sequences are SGHDN and FVKESK. The CDR3 nucleotides read TGTGCCAGCAGCCAAGATCTCGCCCTCGACGGTTCGGGGGAAAAACTGTTTTTT. Encoded protein: CASSQDLALDGSGEKLFF.